This T cell receptor (beta chain) was identified in a study of blood T cell repertoires in COVID-19. Turning to the study itself: Acute-phase and convalescent COVID-19 samples originated in the United States, Italy and Spain. T cells, B-cell-depleted T cells, or PBMCs supplied cDNA or gDNA.

This clone appeared once. The V segment lost 4 bases and the J segment 7 bases; nucleotides outside the gene matches: 8. From germline, CDR1 is LGHDT and CDR2 YNNKEL (reference sequence). There are 15 residues in the CDR3. As processed by the authors: Nucleated cell number was recorded as an estimate derived from reference gene primer amplification. Profiled with immunoSEQ multiplex PCR; TCRdb holds only in-frame clones, not every one. V and J calls plus clone size are reproduced from that table; the DNA served to infer D and trimming. The repertoire includes some 190,000 clones, approximately 85% of them detected once, and roughly 9.7% sits in the top ten.

The chain recombines TRBV3-1 (or the pseudogene TRBV3-2) with TRBJ2-7; 12 positions match TRBD2. Sample: peripheral blood. The receptor's source is a human donor with active or convalescent COVID-19. The donor label of this sample is uncertain. In nucleotides, the CDR3 is TGTGCCAGCAGCCTTACGACTAGCGGGGGCCGTGAGCAGTACTTC. It yields the protein CASSLTTSGGREQYF.